This TCR beta chain originates from a study of T cell responses to AZD1222 COVID-19 vaccine. Germline loops: CDR1 DFQATT, CDR2 SNEGSKA (reference sequence). The CDR3 runs to 11 residues. V shed 5 bases and J shed 3 bases, with 7 bases lying between them. The assay was immunoSEQ multiplex PCR, and TCRdb's table has in-frame clones only and misses some. In the table there are some 89,000 clones, approximately 88% of which are singletons. The chain has TRBV20-1 and TRBJ1-1; no clear D gene. The receptor was derived from an adult in good health. The specimen was peripheral blood, collected on day 0 of MenACWY control vaccination. The CDR3 spells CSAPSDTEAFF. The CDR3 nucleotides read TGCAGTGCTCCCTCGGACACTGAAGCTTTCTTT.